This T cell receptor (beta chain) was sequenced during a study of control samples from healthy donors and cancer patients. Sequencing used immunoSEQ multiplex PCR; TCRdb keeps in-frame clones, though not all of them. The sample has about 410,000 clones, 90% seen once. CDR1 is MNHEY, CDR2 SVGAGI, per germline. This CDR3 region has 15 residues. V gave up 6 bases and J gave up 6 bases, with 20 bases separating them. The specimen sequenced was PBMCs. The clonotype comes from a middle-aged man with head and neck cancer. The V call is TRBV6-5, the J call TRBJ1-1, with a tentative D call TRBD1 (6 bases). The DNA for the CDR3 is TGTGCCAGCAGGCCCTCAGCTGACAGGAGAGCTGAAGCTTTCTTT. Its translation: CASRPSADRRAEAFF.